The rows below give T cell receptor beta chains drawn from one sample of a study of siplizumab effects on memory and regulatory T cells. Repertoires were generated with immunoSEQ multiplex PCR, while TCRdb's copy carries only in-frame clones and drops some. The sample has more than 85,000 clones, around 95% seen once. Sequencing was done on a sample of Tregs sorted from blood. These receptors originate from a human donor in good health. Each CDR3 is given with its conserved first and last residue. The order of the fields is J gene, V gene, CDR3 protein.

J: TRBJ2-7; V: TRBV5-1; CDR3: CARPGRGYEQYF
J: TRBJ1-2; V: TRBV5-1; CDR3: CASSLSRQNYGYTF
J: TRBJ2-1; V: TRBV29-1; CDR3: CSVERSGFVDEQFF
J: TRBJ1-2; V: TRBV27; CDR3: CASGSLGGNYGYTF
J: TRBJ2-1; V: TRBV19; CDR3: CASSIGVGTPRVLNEQFF
J: TRBJ2-3; V: TRBV7-8; CDR3: CASKGLAGVPSTDTQYF
J: TRBJ2-7; V: TRBV28; CDR3: CASSSRAAILREQYF
J: TRBJ1-1; V: TRBV5-1; CDR3: CASSSGHLNTEAFF
J: TRBJ1-2; V: TRBV5-1; CDR3: CASSLGTGGADYTF
J: TRBJ1-2; V: TRBV27; CDR3: CASSLSPPMYEGYTF
J: TRBJ2-1; V: TRBV11-1; CDR3: CASSLSVGTSVYNEQFF
J: TRBJ2-7; V: TRBV29-1; CDR3: CSVEDRGIGGPEQYF
J: TRBJ1-2; V: TRBV30; CDR3: CAWSPSRVLGYTF
J: TRBJ2-1; V: TRBV9; CDR3: CASSVTPGVDEQFF
J: TRBJ2-7; V: TRBV19; CDR3: CATGASYPPYEQYF
J: TRBJ2-2; V: TRBV4-1; CDR3: CASSQGDRVTGELFF
J: TRBJ2-3; V: TRBV2; CDR3: CASTGTSGWSDTQYF